This is a list of T cell receptor beta chains from one sample in a study of CD8+ T cells in alopecia areata. Sequenced by immunoSEQ multiplex PCR; TCRdb stores in-frame clones only, minus some. There are 95,000 to 100,000 clones in the sample; 60% to 75% occur only once, and 15% to 17% lies in the top ten. The specimen comprised CD8+ T cells sorted from blood, sampled at week 4, from a patient treated with tofacitinib. The source is a human donor with alopecia areata. Each CDR3 is given with its conserved first and last residue. Fields, in order: V gene, clone size, D gene, J gene, CDR3 protein, CDR3 DNA. D genes are given only for firm matches. The listing skips clone size in some rows; elsewhere it reads once, few, many or a size class.

>TRBV2|.|TRBD1|TRBJ1-2
CASSLGLGQLYTF
TGTGCCAGCAGCCTGGGATTGGGACAGTTATATACCTTC
>TRBV7-9|.|TRBD2|TRBJ2-1
CASSLGTSSYNEQFF
TGTGCCAGCAGCTTAGGGACTAGCTCCTACAATGAGCAGTTCTTC
>TRBV19|.|.|TRBJ2-1
CASLGGTSYNEQFF
TGTGCCAGTTTAGGCGGGACCTCCTACAATGAGCAGTTCTTC
>TRBV7-6|.|TRBD2|TRBJ2-2
CASRTSGLGELFF
TGTGCCAGCCGGACTAGCGGACTAGGGGAGCTGTTTTTT
>TRBV5-6|.|TRBD2|TRBJ2-5
CASSLSGAGVRETQYF
TGTGCCAGCAGCTTGTCCGGAGCGGGGGTCCGAGAGACCCAGTACTTC
>TRBV5-1|.|TRBD1|TRBJ2-5
CASSLAHLDRQETQYF
TGCGCCAGCAGCTTGGCACATTTGGACAGGCAAGAGACCCAGTACTTC
>TRBV27|.|.|TRBJ2-7
CASSLGTGLYEQYF
TGTGCCAGCAGTTTAGGGACTGGGCTCTACGAGCAGTACTTC
>TRBV13|.|.|TRBJ2-7
CASSPEGGSYEQYF
TGTGCCAGCAGCCCGGAGGGGGGCAGCTACGAGCAGTACTTC
>TRBV5-1|.|TRBD1|TRBJ1-1
CASSWGQDSFAFF
TGCGCCAGCAGCTGGGGACAGGATTCCTTTGCTTTCTTT
>TRBV13|.|TRBD1|TRBJ2-1
CASSSLLQGYNEQFF
TGTGCCAGCAGCTCATTATTACAGGGGTACAATGAGCAGTTCTTC
>TRBV6-1|few|.|TRBJ2-6
CASAISGANVLTF
TGTGCCAGTGCGATCTCTGGGGCCAACGTCCTGACTTTC
>TRBV7-9|.|.|TRBJ1-1
CASSLATGLRTEAFF
TGTGCCAGCAGCTTAGCTACAGGGTTAAGGACTGAAGCTTTCTTT
>TRBV5-1|.|TRBD2|TRBJ2-3
CASSANPGLPFTDTQYF
TGCGCCAGCAGCGCGAATCCGGGACTACCTTTCACAGATACGCAGTATTTT
>TRBV9|.|TRBD1|TRBJ2-5
CASSDGTGAGETQYF
TGTGCCAGCAGCGACGGGACAGGGGCAGGAGAGACCCAGTACTTC
>TRBV29-1|few|.|TRBJ1-1
CSVDESESRIMNTEAFF
TGCAGCGTTGACGAATCCGAGAGCAGGATTATGAACACTGAAGCTTTCTTT
>TRBV2|.|.|TRBJ2-1
CASWPLNSYNEQFF
TGTGCCAGCTGGCCCCTAAACTCCTACAATGAGCAGTTCTTC
>TRBV5-1|.|.|TRBJ2-1
CASSLQGPSYNEQFF
TGCGCCAGCAGCTTGCAGGGGCCCTCCTACAATGAGCAGTTCTTC
>TRBV27|.|.|TRBJ2-7
CASSNGGSYEQYF
TGTGCCAGCAGTAACGGGGGCTCCTACGAGCAGTACTTC
>TRBV12-5|.|.|TRBJ2-1
CASGLARNEQFF
TGTGCTAGTGGTTTGGCTAGGAATGAGCAGTTCTTC
>TRBV7-2|.|TRBD1|TRBJ2-5
CASSLRDREETQYF
TGTGCCAGCAGCTTACGGGACAGAGAAGAGACCCAGTACTTC
>TRBV5-1|.|.|TRBJ2-3
CASSLIADSTDTQYF
TGCGCCAGCAGCTTAATAGCGGATAGCACAGATACGCAGTATTTT
>TRBV6-5|.|.|TRBJ1-2
CASSYDGDSYTF
TGTGCCAGCAGTTACGACGGGGATAGCTACACCTTC
>TRBV28|once|TRBD1|TRBJ2-3
CASSLRDRGFNTQYF
TGTGCCAGCAGTTTAAGGGACAGGGGTTTCAATACGCAGTATTTT
>TRBV2|.|.|TRBJ2-7
CASIRKDSYEQYF
TGTGCCAGCATACGAAAGGACTCCTACGAGCAGTACTTC
>TRBV13|.|TRBD2|TRBJ2-1
CASRGLAGENEQFF
TGTGCCAGCCGGGGACTAGCGGGAGAAAATGAGCAGTTCTTC
>TRBV29-1|.|.|TRBJ2-1
CSVYTPEYYNEQFF
TGCAGCGTTTACACTCCAGAGTACTACAATGAGCAGTTCTTC
>TRBV10-3|.|TRBD2|TRBJ2-7
CAISESGTIYEQYF
TGTGCCATCAGTGAGTCAGGGACTATCTACGAGCAGTACTTC
>TRBV5-1|.|.|TRBJ2-7
CASSFTRSYEQYF
TGCGCCAGCAGCTTCACCCGGTCCTACGAGCAGTACTTC
>TRBV15|.|.|TRBJ2-4
CATSLSRIAKNIQYF
TGTGCCACCAGCCTATCCAGGATAGCCAAAAACATTCAGTACTTC
>TRBV2|.|TRBD1|TRBJ1-2
CASTGLGAGGPLYGYTF
TGTGCCAGCACGGGCCTAGGGGCAGGGGGCCCGCTCTATGGCTACACCTTC
>TRBV11-2|few|.|TRBJ2-3
CASSEDWDTQYF
TGTGCCAGCAGCGAGGATTGGGATACGCAGTATTTT
>TRBV7-9|.|.|TRBJ2-5
CASSLVEGTQETQYF
TGTGCCAGCAGCTTAGTAGAGGGGACACAGGAGACCCAGTACTTC
>TRBV27|.|.|TRBJ2-3
CASSFRGTETDTQYF
TGTGCCAGCAGTTTTAGAGGCACAGAGACAGATACGCAGTATTTT
>TRBV6-5|.|TRBD1|TRBJ2-2
CASSYGTGSSTGELFF
TGTGCCAGCAGTTACGGGACAGGGAGTAGCACCGGGGAGCTGTTTTTT
>TRBV19|few|.|TRBJ2-7
CASSPGLSYEQYF
TGTGCCAGTAGTCCCGGGTTATCCTACGAGCAGTACTTC
>TRBV28|few|.|TRBJ1-5
CASSLRGYSNQPQHF
TGTGCCAGCAGTTTAAGGGGTTATAGCAATCAGCCCCAGCATTTT
>TRBV4-1|.|.|TRBJ2-7
CASSQVPATYEQYF
TGCGCCAGCAGCCAAGTGCCAGCTACCTACGAGCAGTACTTC
>TRBV27|.|.|TRBJ2-7
CASSLSRTYEQYF
TGTGCCAGCAGTTTGTCCAGGACCTACGAGCAGTACTTC
>TRBV19|.|.|TRBJ1-6
CASTGTANSPLHF
TGTGCCAGCACCGGGACGGCGAATTCACCCCTCCACTTT
>TRBV4-1|few|.|TRBJ2-3
CASSPQGAALAGYSTDTQYF
TGCGCCAGCAGCCCCCAGGGGGCGGCCCTAGCGGGATATAGCACAGATACGCAGTATTTT
>TRBV7-9|.|TRBD1|TRBJ2-1
CASSSDRVAWGEQFF
TGTGCCAGCAGCTCGGACAGGGTGGCATGGGGTGAGCAGTTCTTC
>TRBV4-2|.|.|TRBJ2-4
CASRVYIQYF
TGTGCCAGCCGGGTGTACATTCAGTACTTC
>TRBV30|.|.|TRBJ2-2
CASIGRGRDTGELFF
TGTGCCTCCATAGGGAGGGGGCGGGACACCGGGGAGCTGTTTTTT
>TRBV10-3|.|TRBD1|TRBJ1-1
CAISQDREGSEAFF
TGTGCCATCAGCCAGGACAGGGAGGGCTCAGAAGCTTTCTTT
>TRBV5-1|few|.|TRBJ2-7
CAVRPETYEQYF
TGCGCCGTCCGGCCAGAAACCTACGAGCAGTACTTC
>TRBV4-2|.|.|TRBJ2-7
CASSQDRSSASYEQYF
TGTGCCAGCAGCCAAGATCGTAGTAGCGCATCCTACGAGCAGTACTTC
>TRBV29-1|.|.|TRBJ2-7
CSVGPSRYQQYF
TGCAGCGTTGGGCCGTCCCGTTACCAGCAGTACTTC
>TRBV4-2|.|.|TRBJ2-7
CASSQDGYSVQDEQYF
TGTGCCAGCAGCCAAGATGGTTATAGCGTACAGGACGAGCAGTACTTC
>TRBV11-2|few|.|TRBJ2-2
CASSLTGELFF
TGTGCCAGCAGCTTAACCGGGGAGCTGTTTTTT
>TRBV7-6|.|.|TRBJ2-7
CASSLASSYEQYF
TGTGCCAGCAGCTTAGCTTCATCCTACGAGCAGTACTTC